This T cell receptor (beta chain) was profiled in a study of T cell changes during pregnancy in multiple sclerosis. Using immunoSEQ multiplex PCR, the repertoire was profiled, and TCRdb retains in-frame clones only, with some absent. The sample has 45,000 or so clones, 90% to 97% seen once. CDR3 length: 16 residues. The ends lost 3 bases at V and 3 bases at J; junction bases unmatched: 5. Germline assignment: CDR1 MNHEY and CDR2 SMNVEV (reference sequence). Sequenced here: peripheral blood, sampled in the second trimester of pregnancy. The sequence came from a female donor with multiple sclerosis, enrolled in a pregnancy study. V gene TRBV27 combines with J gene TRBJ2-2; 9 nucleotides align to TRBD2. This CDR3 is CASSFPSGTYTGELFF. The DNA for the CDR3 is TGTGCCAGCAGTTTTCCTAGCGGGACTTACACCGGGGAGCTGTTTTTT.